This entry lists 27 T cell receptor beta chains sequenced from one sample in a study of CD8+CD57+ T cells in acquired aplastic anemia. TCR beta VDJ and CDR3 profiling used genomic DNA as template. TCRdb recomputed calls from the reads with MiXCR, one row per CDR3 protein. The table has about 170,000 distinct CDR3 sequences, around 50% seen once; the top ten hold 1.1%. All sequencing subjects had displayed CD8+CD57+ cell expansion on flow cytometry. The sequenced sample consisted of sorted CD4+, CD8+, or CD8+CD57+ T cells (not recorded which) from PBMCs. The origin of the receptors is a human donor with aplastic anemia.

This chain links TRBV10-2 with TRBJ1-1; no clear D gene. Germline CDR1 is WSHSY and CDR2 is SAAADI. Trimming shortened V by 4 bases and J by 4 bases, and 7 bases separated the two germline ends. The CDR3 extends over 12 amino acids. The CDR3 DNA sequence: TGCGCCAGCAGTGTAACAACCACTGAAGCTTTCTTT. Protein sequence: CASSVTTTEAFF.

The chain carries TRBV4-2 and TRBJ2-3; D unresolved. Trimming removed 0 bases at V and 5 bases at J, with 12 bases between. The CDR3 covers 15 residues. Germline CDR1 LGHNA, CDR2 YNFKEQ. CDR3 in amino acids: CASSQDQRGVDTQYF. The CDR3 DNA is TGTGCCAGCAGCCAAGATCAACGTGGGGTAGATACGCAGTATTTT.

The chain employs TRBV20-1 and TRBJ2-1; 10 bases are shared with TRBD2. Per the germline V gene, CDR1 is DFQATT and CDR2 is SNEGSKA (reference sequence). V lost 2 bases, J lost 9 bases, and 10 bases stayed unmatched. This CDR3 comprises 15 residues. In DNA form, the CDR3 reads TGCAGTGCTAGACAACTAGCGGGGACTGGCACTGAGCAGTTCTTC. It specifies CSARQLAGTGTEQFF.

This clonotype was observed many times. This sequence joins TRBV20-1 and TRBJ1-5; possibly TRBD1 for D (5 bases). This CDR3 has 14 amino acids. V lost 4 bases and J lost 0, with 10 bases in between. Germline V gene sequence: CDR1 DFQATT, CDR2 SNEGSKA (reference sequence). The CDR3 DNA is TGCAGTGCTACTCAGGGAAGTAGCAATCAGCCCCAGCATTTT. This sequence encodes CSATQGSSNQPQHF.

This clonotype came up many times. The chain carries TRBV9 and TRBJ1-1; possible D gene TRBD1, 5 bases. Looked up from germline, CDR1 is SGDLS and CDR2 is YYNGEE. Trimming pared 7 bases from V and 9 bases from J, leaving 19 bases between. This CDR3 has 13 residues. Written as DNA, the CDR3 is TGTGCCAGCCGATCTGGGGGAGGTATTAAAGCTTTCTTT. This gives the protein CASRSGGGIKAFF.

The rearrangement uses TRBV20-1 and TRBJ2-6, with TRBD2 identical over 7 bases. The CDR3 is made up of 16 amino acids. The V segment lost 4 bases and the J segment 0 bases; nucleotides outside the gene matches: 6. The V gene's germline CDR1 is DFQATT and CDR2 SNEGSKA (reference sequence). For the CDR3, the DNA is TGCAGTGCTACCGGGAGGACAACCTCTGGGGCCAACGTCCTGACTTTC. Amino acid sequence: CSATGRTTSGANVLTF.

This clonotype has ten or more counts. This chain joins TRBV5-6 and TRBJ2-1; D unclear. The V and J ends lost 0 bases and 8 bases respectively, with 3 bases between them. The CDR3 is made up of 11 amino acids. Germline V gives CDR1 SGHDT, CDR2 YYEEEE. The CDR3 DNA is TGTGCCAGCAGCTTGGCGGATGAGCAGTTCTTC. It codes for CASSLADEQFF.

Of note for this clonotype: This may be a read error, as it is one base from a much larger clone. The V gene is TRBV5-1, the J gene TRBJ2-3, with D unclear. V was shortened by 0 bases and J by 0 bases, with 8 bases between the two germline ends. This CDR3 has 15 amino acids. Germline values: CDR1 SGHRS, CDR2 YFSETQ. The CDR3 DNA sequence: TGCGCCAGCAGCTTGGACCCCCTTAGCACAGATACGCAGTATTTT. Translating gives CASSLDPLSTDTQYF.

This rearrangement joins TRBV20-1 to TRBJ1-1; no clear D. With 3 bases removed from V and 6 bases from J, the gap between germline ends came to 8 bases. Germline CDR1 DFQATT, CDR2 SNEGSKA (reference sequence). CDR3 length: 11 amino acids. CDR3 in amino acids: CSASLGPEAFF. CDR3 nucleotides: TGCAGTGCTAGTCTCGGCCCTGAAGCTTTCTTT.

This chain links TRBV9 with TRBJ1-5, with 7 bases that match TRBD1. The CDR3 has 15 residues. J gave up 3 bases and V 3 bases, and 6 bases lay outside the gene matches. The V gene's germline CDR1 is SGDLS and CDR2 YYNGEE. Here the CDR3 DNA reads TGTGCCAGCAGCGCAGGGACAGACTACAATCAGCCCCAGCATTTT. Encoded protein: CASSAGTDYNQPQHF.

J is TRBJ1-4 and V is TRBV5-4, with D possibly being TRBD1 (5 bases). CDR3 length: 14 residues. Germline-derived CDR1 and CDR2 are SGHNT and YYREEE (reference sequence). Trimming left V 4 bases short and J 8 bases short, with 15 bases between. The CDR3 DNA sequence: TGTGCCAGCAGCCGGGGACGACCTGGGGAAAAACTGTTTTTT. This sequence encodes CASSRGRPGEKLFF.

This clonotype was seen ten or more times. This chain uses TRBV4-3 with TRBJ1-2; D unclear. The CDR3 has 11 amino acids. Trimming stripped 3 bases from V and 7 bases from J, with 6 bases between. From germline, CDR1 is LGHNA and CDR2 YSLEER. This CDR3 is CASSQGSGYTF. The DNA for the CDR3 is TGCGCCAGCAGCCAGGGATCTGGCTACACCTTC.

Points on this clonotype: Mismatch with germline at one junction end may stem from a read error. The genes are TRBV10-3 and TRBJ2-6, with 8 bases identical to TRBD1. The germline V gene has CDR1 ENHRY and CDR2 SYGVKD. The CDR3 extends over 17 amino acids. The DNA for the CDR3 is TGTGCCAGCAGTGACTGGACAGGGAAAGCTGGGGCCAACGTCCTGACTTTC. Translating it yields CASSDWTGKAGANVLTF.

This clonotype was counted once. The chain has TRBV7-8 and TRBJ2-7; either TRBD1 or TRBD2 may supply D (5 bases each). The germline gives CDR1 SGHVS, CDR2 FQNEAQ. Trimming removed 5 bases at V and 2 bases at J, with 16 bases between. This CDR3 is built from 15 residues. In DNA form, the CDR3 reads TGTGCCAGCAGCCTATCCGGGGACCGGACCTACGAGCAGTACTTC. Translated: CASSLSGDRTYEQYF. The full variable domain, in which reference TRBV7-8 and TRBJ2-7 provide the parts outside the CDR3, is GAGVSQSPRYKVAKRGQDVALRCDPISGHVSLFWYQQALGQGPEFLTYFQNEAQLDKSGLPSDRFFAERPEGSVSTLKIQRTQQEDSAVYLCASSLSGDRTYEQYFGPGTRLTVT.

This rearrangement joins TRBV7-9 to TRBJ2-7; D gene uncertain. The CDR3 runs to 15 residues. Germline V gives CDR1 SEHNR, CDR2 FQNEAQ (reference sequence). Between the trimmed V and J ends, which lost 0 bases and 5 bases, there was a span of 14 bases. In nucleotides, the CDR3 is TGTGCCAGCAGCTTAGCGGTCAATCAAGGACACGAGCAGTACTTC. This gives the protein CASSLAVNQGHEQYF.

This clonotype was recorded at least ten times. The chain has TRBV19 and TRBJ2-3; the match to TRBD2 covers 9 bases. The CDR3 is 15 amino acids. The germline V gene encodes CDR1 LNHDA and CDR2 SQIVND (reference sequence). Trimming took 6 bases from V and 0 from J; bases not matched to a gene: 4. The CDR3 nucleotides are TGTGCCAGTAGGCGGCTAGCGGGGAGCACAGATACGCAGTATTTT. Translating it yields CASRRLAGSTDTQYF.

The chain couples TRBV7-3 to TRBJ2-5; a possible D gene is TRBD2 (6 bases). Germline assignment: CDR1 SGHTA and CDR2 FQGTGA. V was clipped by 6 bases and J by 11 bases, with 13 bases between them. The CDR3 contains 11 residues. The CDR3 nucleotides read TGTGCCAGCAGTTCGGGCGGGGCGCAGTACTTC. Translated: CASSSGGAQYF.

This clonotype occurred a few times. The V gene is TRBV4-2, the J gene TRBJ2-6; 8 nucleotides agree with TRBD2. The germline gives CDR1 LGHNA, CDR2 YNFKEQ. V lost 0 bases, J lost 2 bases, and 0 bases stayed unmatched. The CDR3 runs to 16 residues. The CDR3 here is CASSQDGGAGANVLTF. For the CDR3, the DNA is TGTGCCAGCAGCCAAGACGGGGGGGCTGGGGCCAACGTCCTGACTTTC.

In this sample, this clonotype turned up many times. This chain connects TRBV20-1 to TRBJ2-3; TRBD2 agrees at 7 bases. The CDR3 loop spans 16 amino acids. Unmatched junction bases numbered 15, after V lost 1 base and J lost 8 bases. CDR1 DFQATT and CDR2 SNEGSKA come from the germline V gene (reference sequence). This CDR3 reads CSARAPVKRGIVTQYF. The CDR3 DNA follows: TGCAGTGCTAGAGCCCCGGTTAAGCGGGGCATTGTTACGCAGTATTTT.

The chain uses TRBV11-1 and TRBJ2-4; 7 positions agree with TRBD1. In germline, CDR1 is SGHAT, CDR2 FQDESV (reference sequence). CDR3 length: 15 amino acids. V shed 5 bases and J 7 bases; nucleotides not matched to a gene: 11. The CDR3 nucleotides read TGTGCCAGCAGCCAGGGACAGTTTGAAGGGAACATTCAGTACTTC. Translating it yields CASSQGQFEGNIQYF.

This clonotype was seen only once. This sequence joins TRBV15 and TRBJ2-5; D tentatively reads TRBD1 or TRBD2 (6 bases each). The germline CDR1 and CDR2 sequences are LNHNV and YYDKDF (reference sequence). Trimming took off 0 bases at V and 4 bases at J, with 9 bases between the two ends. The CDR3 runs 14 residues. CDR3 protein: CATSREGGRETQYF. Written as DNA, the CDR3 is TGTGCCACCAGCAGAGAAGGGGGGCGAGAGACCCAGTACTTC.

Ten or more counts support this clonotype. This rearrangement joins TRBV7-8 to TRBJ1-1; D is unclear. V dropped 5 bases and J dropped 3 bases, with 4 bases sitting between them. Germline loops: CDR1 SGHVS, CDR2 FQNEAQ. The CDR3 totals 11 residues. CDR3 sequence reads: CASSQYTEAFF. The CDR3 bases are TGTGCCAGCAGCCAATACACTGAAGCTTTCTTT.

The V and J genes are TRBV9 and TRBJ1-6, with D possibly being TRBD1 (5 bases). The CDR3 totals 15 residues. The germline V and J ends were trimmed by 2 bases and 7 bases, with 13 bases remaining between them. Per germline, CDR1 SGDLS and CDR2 YYNGEE. As DNA, the CDR3 is TGTGCCAGCAGCGTCCGGGGAGGGGCGAATTCACCCCTCCACTTT. Its translation is CASSVRGGANSPLHF.

On this clonotype itself: Compared with germline, one end of the junction differs, possibly owing to a read error. The chain carries TRBV20-1 and TRBJ2-1; the D is unclear. The CDR3 runs to 14 residues. Germline V lookup: CDR1 DFQATT, CDR2 SNEGSKA (reference sequence). The CDR3 sequence: CSATKGNAYSEQFF. The CDR3, as DNA: TGCAGTGCCACGAAGGGCAACGCTTACAGTGAGCAGTTCTTC.

This clonotype was detected a few times. The rearrangement joins TRBV29-1 to TRBJ2-5; no clear D gene. Germline CDR1 and CDR2: SQVTM and ANQGSEA. The CDR3 is 11 residues long. Trimming pared 0 bases from V and 9 bases from J, leaving 8 bases between. CDR3 DNA sequence: TGCAGCGTTGAAGACGTCCAGGCCCAGTACTTC. Its protein is CSVEDVQAQYF.

This chain links TRBV2 with TRBJ1-2; 8 bases agree with TRBD1. In germline, CDR1 is SNHLY, CDR2 FYNNEI. V shed 6 bases and J 8 bases; nucleotides not matched to a gene: 17. This CDR3 has 16 residues. CDR3 bases: TGTGCCAGCAGCTTAGGGAGTGGGGCAGGGGGCGGCGGCTACACCTTC. This translates into CASSLGSGAGGGGYTF.

CDR3: CASSGDRGSYNEQFF. CDR3 nucleotide sequence: TGTGCCAGCAGCGGGGACAGGGGATCCTACAATGAGCAGTTCTTC. The V gene is TRBV11-2, the J gene TRBJ2-1; 10 bases are shared with TRBD1. CDR1 is SGHAT, CDR2 FQNNGV, per germline. The CDR3 contains 15 residues. V dropped 5 bases and J dropped 1; count of bases not matched to a gene: 2. The whole variable domain, filled in from reference TRBV11-2 and TRBJ2-1, reads EAGVAQSPRYKIIEKRQSVAFWCNPISGHATLYWYQQILGQGPKLLIQFQNNGVVDDSQLPKDRFSAERLKGVDSTLKIQPAKLEDSAVYLCASSGDRGSYNEQFFGPGTRLTVL.